The present TCR beta chain was sequenced within a study of graft-versus-host responses after intestinal transplantation. The wider study: The recipients all started with anti-thymocyte globulin induction and then took tacrolimus and steroids for approximately 3 years.

The method was immunoSEQ multiplex PCR; TCRdb's version includes in-frame clones alone and lacks a portion of them. The sample shows about 27,000 clones, 83% of them seen only once. Notes on the study in general: Ileal or blood samples showed some GvH clones first, and such clones were also found in recipient marrow. Allografts of patients with graft-donor T cell macrochimerism showed high graft-versus-host to host-versus-graft clone ratios.

With respect to this clone: Its specificity is unknown.

Trimming stripped 4 bases from V and 0 bases from J, with 10 bases between. From germline, CDR1 is LNHDA and CDR2 SQIVND (reference sequence). This CDR3 comprises 15 residues. The gene calls are TRBV19 and TRBJ2-1; no clear D gene. Sequenced here: PBMCs, sampled 28 days after intestinal transplant. This TCR was recovered from a human patient who received an intestinal transplant, so some T cells may come from the graft donor. The chain's CDR3 is CASSTTYRSYNEQFF. Here the CDR3 DNA reads TGTGCCAGTAGTACCACATATCGCTCCTACAATGAGCAGTTCTTC.